This TCR beta chain was recorded in a study of spatial heterogeneity in lung cancer. The overall study: Alpha-chain sequences were detected in numbers that were consistently lower than beta-chain sequences.

The time point here: sample taken at primary tumor resection. The input material, whole RNA from tumor, nontumor lung or frozen PBMC, was sequenced unsorted. TCRdb passed the 5' RACE reads through MiXCR, listing each CDR3 protein once. Of roughly 39,000 distinct CDR3 sequences in the sample, approximately 6.8% were seen once. This clonotype occurred many times. The antigen remains unidentified. Germline loops: CDR1 DFQATT, CDR2 SNEGSKA (reference sequence). J gave up 9 bases and V 5 bases, and 5 bases lay outside the gene matches. This CDR3 comprises 13 residues. Study-wide results and caveats: Ubiquitous expanded tumor TCRs were seen in blood more at resection than at follow-up.

This chain uses TRBV20-1 with TRBJ2-3; 13 nucleotides line up with TRBD2. This clonotype originated in a female donor with early-stage non-small cell lung cancer. The source material was PBMCs, sampled at surgery. CDR3 residues: CSAWTSGSDTQYF. The CDR3 DNA follows: TGCAGTGCTTGGACTAGCGGGAGCGACACGCAGTATTTT.